This section outlines one T cell receptor (beta chain) sequence together with its context. The antigen is unknown. Germline V gene sequence: CDR1 SGHTA, CDR2 FQGNSA. CDR3 length equals 15 residues. Trimming took 3 bases from V and 7 from J; bases not matched to a gene: 6. The data belong to a study of T cell repertoires in cytomegalovirus infection. About the research overall: As its CMV epitopes, the study selected recently identified HLA-C-restricted and well-studied HLA-B-restricted targets. Matching HLA type, along with CMV infection, was indicated by public TCR beta signatures.

Study-wide results and limits: Clonotype analysis showed dominance of the ex vivo response by HLA-C-restricted CMV-specific TCR beta clonotypes. The cumulative frequency of public TCR beta families distinguished individuals who carried CMV together with the relevant HLA.

From the reads, TCRdb called clonotypes with MiXCR, one entry per CDR3 protein. Found here are around 540,000 distinct CDR3 sequences, 30% to 40% of them singletons; the top ten hold roughly 16%. This chain connects TRBV7-2 to TRBJ1-6, with TRBD1 identical over 7 bases. The origin of this receptor is a human donor in good health (CMV status not recorded). Some clones in this sample may be carry-over from other donors' samples. The starting material was cultured PBMCs, obtained from culture after CMV antigen stimulation. The DNA of the CDR3 is TGTGCCAGCAGCTTGGGGGGACAGAGAAATTCACCCCTCCACTTT. Protein product: CASSLGGQRNSPLHF.